This TCR beta chain is from a study of OX40 agonist ivuxolimab in advanced cancers. About the study as a whole: Ivuxolimab was a fully human IgG2 agonistic monoclonal antibody targeting the costimulatory receptor OX40 (CD134). Intravenous ivuxolimab was administered to patients every 2 weeks at six dose levels: 0.01, 0.1, 0.3, 1.5, 3 and 10 mg/kg. Among the 52 dose-escalation patients, around 20 had hepatocellular carcinoma, roughly 15 melanoma, 9 renal cell carcinoma and 9 head and neck cancer. In the dose-escalation cohort, more than 75% of patients were male, and the mean age was roughly 60 years, with a range of 23 to 79. Patients were allowed to have had prior anti-PD-1, anti-PD-L1 or anti-CTLA-4 therapy, and 30% to 40% of the dose-escalation patients had previously received checkpoint inhibitors. Three dose-escalation patients achieved partial responses, one with hepatocellular carcinoma and two with cutaneous melanoma. Peripheral TCRbeta sequencing was intended to test whether TCR sequence diversity was altered and clonal T-cell expansion was caused by ivuxolimab. The paper covers the monotherapy dose-escalation part of the phase I ivuxolimab trial, which included N = 52 patients. On the study overall, not on this receptor specifically: Low levels of normalized T-cell clonal expansion were also seen in some nonresponding patients. Clonal expansion of both CD4+ and CD8+ blood T cells was observed from baseline to week 6 at doses 0.1 to 3.0 mg/kg. In the 0.1-3.0 mg/kg groups, partial responders had among the lowest normalized peripheral clonal expansion, particularly in CD8+ T cells. Antigen specificity was not determined for the clonally expanded peripheral T cells. On average, CD8+ T cells showed more expanded clones than CD4+ T cells after ivuxolimab.

Genomic DNA was extracted from sorted cells for sequencing of the TCRbeta CDR3 region. TCRbeta CDR3 regions were sequenced using the immunoSEQ Assay. Sourced from immuneACCESS, this table was stored by TCRdb with only in-frame sequences that have V and J called. A share of the clones is absent; for the studies checked, an unresolved V gene accounts for under half, and the remainder has no known explanation. A total of approximately 6,900 clones appear in this sample, about 74% of them only once. In total, the top ten clones hold around a quarter of the sample. The trial excluded patients who had a history of autoimmune disease or who were on systemic immunosuppression. Peripheral blood for TCR sequencing was drawn from every dose cohort at baseline, at cycle 4 day 1 and at cycle 7 day 1. The samples were taken from a phase I, first-in-human, multicenter, open-label dose-escalation trial of ivuxolimab. Adults with locally advanced or metastatic melanoma, renal cell carcinoma, hepatocellular carcinoma or head and neck squamous cell carcinoma were enrolled in the trial. Before TCR sequencing, CD4+ T cells and CD8+ T cells from peripheral blood were sorted into separate populations.

The cysteine opens and the phenylalanine closes a CDR3 of 15 amino acids. Left in the record is the CDR3 DNA by itself, 45 bases read in frame from the first base. Cut back by 0 bases and 5 bases, the V and J ends lie 13 bases apart. Reading the germline V gene gives CDR1 SGDLS and CDR2 YYNGEE. Remarks on this clone: No cognate antigen has been identified for it. The input lacks base qualities; no much larger clone sits a single base away.

Sample: CD4+ or CD8+ T cells sorted from blood, taken in a trial of the OX40 agonist ivuxolimab. The clonotype was recovered from an adult with an advanced solid tumor such as melanoma, head and neck, liver or kidney cancer. Recombination connected TRBV9 to TRBJ2-3; a confident D gene designation cannot be given. The CDR3 protein sequence reads: CASSVAGSPKDTQYF. The DNA reads TGTGCCAGCAGCGTAGCTGGTAGCCCGAAAGATACGCAGTATTTT.